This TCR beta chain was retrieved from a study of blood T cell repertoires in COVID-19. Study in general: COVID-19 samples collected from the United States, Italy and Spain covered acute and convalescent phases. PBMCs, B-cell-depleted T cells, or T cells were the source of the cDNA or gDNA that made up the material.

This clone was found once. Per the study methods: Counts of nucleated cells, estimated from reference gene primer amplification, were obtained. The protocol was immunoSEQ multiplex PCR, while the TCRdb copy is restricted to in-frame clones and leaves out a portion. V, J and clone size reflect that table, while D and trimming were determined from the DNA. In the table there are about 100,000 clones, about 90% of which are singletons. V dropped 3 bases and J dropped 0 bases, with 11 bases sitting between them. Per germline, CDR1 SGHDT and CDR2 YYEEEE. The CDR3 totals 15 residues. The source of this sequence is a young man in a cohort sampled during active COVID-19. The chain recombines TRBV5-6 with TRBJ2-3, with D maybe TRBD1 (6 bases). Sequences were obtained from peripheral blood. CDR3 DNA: TGTGCCAGCAGCTCTGTAGGGGGTAGCACAGATACGCAGTATTTT. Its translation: CASSSVGGSTDTQYF.